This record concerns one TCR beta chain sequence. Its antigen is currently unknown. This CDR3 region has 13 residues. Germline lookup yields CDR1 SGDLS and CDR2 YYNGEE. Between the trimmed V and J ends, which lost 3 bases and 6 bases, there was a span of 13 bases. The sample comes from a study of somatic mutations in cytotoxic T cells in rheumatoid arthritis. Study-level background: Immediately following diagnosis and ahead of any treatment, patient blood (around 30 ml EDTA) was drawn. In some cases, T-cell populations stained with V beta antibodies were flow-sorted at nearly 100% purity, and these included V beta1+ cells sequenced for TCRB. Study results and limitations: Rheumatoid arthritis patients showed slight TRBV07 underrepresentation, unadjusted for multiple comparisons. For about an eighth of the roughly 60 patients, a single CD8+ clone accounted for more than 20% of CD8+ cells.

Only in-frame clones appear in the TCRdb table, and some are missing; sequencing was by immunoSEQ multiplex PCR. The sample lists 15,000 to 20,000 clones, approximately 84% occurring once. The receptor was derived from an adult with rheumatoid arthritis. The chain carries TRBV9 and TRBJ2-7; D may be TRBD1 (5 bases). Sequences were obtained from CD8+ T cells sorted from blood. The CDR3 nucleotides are TGTGCCAGCAGCGACACAGGATGGGCCGAGCAGTACTTC. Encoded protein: CASSDTGWAEQYF.